Listed here are 13 T cell receptor beta chains from one sample, sequenced in a study of siplizumab effects on memory and regulatory T cells. Only in-frame clones appear in the TCRdb table, and some are missing; sequencing was by immunoSEQ multiplex PCR. The profile shows approximately 84,000 clones, 85% to 95% of them singletons. Sequencing was carried out using CD8+ T cells sorted from blood. The origin of the receptors is a human donor in good health.

CDR3 sequence (DNA): TGTGCCAGCAGCGCCGGGACAGGGGAAGGTGGTCAGCAGTACTTC. This translates into CASSAGTGEGGQQYF. The genes are TRBV7-3 and TRBJ2-7; 10 nucleotides align to TRBD1. Germline trimming cut 5 bases from V and 8 bases from J; bases unmatched to any gene: 12. Germline loops: CDR1 SGHTA, CDR2 FQGTGA. The CDR3 loop spans 15 amino acids.

The chain combines TRBV7-6 with TRBJ2-1, with D uncertain. Germline CDR1 reads SGHVS; CDR2 reads FNYEAQ. The CDR3 contains 11 residues. Trimming removed 5 bases at V and 7 bases at J, with 6 bases between. CDR3 region: CASSQTNEQFF. DNA of the CDR3: TGTGCCAGCAGCCAGACTAATGAGCAGTTCTTC.

Written as DNA, the CDR3 is TGTGCCAGCAGTGAAGTGACTAGCGGTTACAATGAGCAGTTCTTC. It encodes CASSEVTSGYNEQFF. The gene calls are TRBV2 and TRBJ2-1; 9 bases align to TRBD2. The germline CDR1 and CDR2 sequences are SNHLY and FYNNEI. The ends lost 1 base at V and 4 bases at J; junction bases unmatched: 2. This CDR3 has 15 residues.

This chain uses TRBV7-9 with TRBJ2-3; possibly TRBD2 for D (7 bases). V dropped 5 bases and J dropped 1 base, with 13 bases sitting between them. The CDR3 is made up of 15 amino acids. Germline values: CDR1 SEHNR, CDR2 FQNEAQ (reference sequence). CDR3 residues: CASSLGGRRTDTQYF. CDR3 nucleotides: TGTGCCAGCAGCCTCGGGGGGCGGCGCACAGATACGCAGTATTTT.

J is TRBJ2-7 and V is TRBV29-1; D is perhaps TRBD1 (5 bases). Germline values: CDR1 SQVTM, CDR2 ANQGSEA. This CDR3 comprises 11 residues. Trimming stripped 6 bases from V and 6 bases from J, with 12 bases between. The CDR3 region is CSVTGATEQYF. CDR3 in DNA: TGCAGCGTCACTGGGGCCACCGAGCAGTACTTC.

This rearrangement joins TRBV29-1 to TRBJ2-5; D unresolved. Germline V gene lookup returns CDR1 SQVTM and CDR2 ANQGSEA. The V end lost 8 bases, the J end lost 3 bases, and 10 bases lay between the germline ends. The CDR3 has 11 amino acids. CDR3 amino acids: CSPRVKETQYF. In DNA form, the CDR3 reads TGCAGCCCACGGGTAAAAGAGACCCAGTACTTC. Supplemented by reference TRBV29-1 and TRBJ2-5, the full variable domain reads SAVISQKPSRDICQRGTSLTIQCQVDSQVTMMFWYRQQPGQSLTLIATANQGSEATYESGFVIDKFPISRPNLTFSTLTVSNMSPEDSSIYLCSPRVKETQYFGPGTRLLVL.

This rearrangement joins TRBV4-1 to TRBJ2-2; 7 bases align to TRBD2. CDR1 is MGHRA, CDR2 YSYEKL, per germline. Unmatched junction bases numbered 8, after V lost 3 bases and J lost 4 bases. The CDR3 consists of 16 residues. The CDR3 reads CASSQDSLASTGELFF. In DNA form, the CDR3 reads TGCGCCAGCAGCCAGGACTCACTAGCGTCCACCGGGGAGCTGTTTTTT.

This chain links TRBV7-9 with TRBJ2-5; 8 bases are a match to TRBD2. CDR1 and CDR2 (germline): SEHNR, FQNEAQ (reference sequence). This CDR3 is 16 amino acids long. V dropped 6 bases and J dropped 2; count of bases not matched to a gene: 11. The CDR3 bases are TGTGCCAGCAGTCGCCGGGTAGCGGGACTACAAGAGACCCAGTACTTC. It yields the protein CASSRRVAGLQETQYF. Using reference TRBV7-9 and TRBJ2-5 for the parts outside the CDR3, the full variable domain is DTGVSQNPRHKITKRGQNVTFRCDPISEHNRLYWYRQTLGQGPEFLTYFQNEAQLEKSRLLSDRFSAERPKGSFSTLEIQRTEQGDSAMYLCASSRRVAGLQETQYFGPGTRLLVL.

The chain joins TRBV11-1 to TRBJ2-7; TRBD1 agrees at 10 bases. The CDR3 runs to 13 residues. V lost 5 bases, J lost 5 bases, and 3 bases stayed unmatched. The germline CDR1 and CDR2 sequences are SGHAT and FQDESV (reference sequence). CDR3 nucleotides: TGTGCCAGCAGCACCGGGACAGGGGACGAGCAGTACTTC. Translating gives CASSTGTGDEQYF.

The chain carries TRBV4-1 and TRBJ1-2; no firm D call. Per the germline V gene, CDR1 is MGHRA and CDR2 is YSYEKL. This CDR3 comprises 17 residues. Trimming removed 2 bases at V and 3 bases at J, with 19 bases between. The CDR3 sequence is CASSQPSGSTWDYGYTF. The DNA of the CDR3 is TGCGCCAGCAGCCAACCTTCCGGATCTACATGGGACTATGGCTACACCTTC.

This sequence joins TRBV9 and TRBJ2-7; possible D gene TRBD2, 6 bases. The CDR3 is made up of 13 amino acids. The V gene lost 2 bases and the J gene lost 6 bases, with 12 bases spanning the gap. Per germline, CDR1 SGDLS and CDR2 YYNGEE. The CDR3 sequence: CASSVGRTREQYF. DNA of the CDR3: TGTGCCAGCAGCGTCGGGAGAACCCGCGAGCAGTACTTC. The full variable domain, its missing parts supplied by reference TRBV9 and TRBJ2-7, is DSGVTQTPKHLITATGQRVTLRCSPRSGDLSVYWYQQSLDQGLQFLIQYYNGEERAKGNILERFSAQQFPDLHSELNLSSLELGDSALYFCASSVGRTREQYFGPGTRLTVT.

The chain joins TRBV4-1 to TRBJ1-1; 7 bases match TRBD1. V gave up 7 bases and J gave up 4 bases; unmatched junction bases: 6. From germline, CDR1 is MGHRA and CDR2 YSYEKL. This CDR3 comprises 13 residues. The CDR3 loop is CASTQQGGTEAFF. The CDR3 DNA follows: TGCGCCAGCACCCAGCAGGGGGGCACTGAAGCTTTCTTT.

The chain employs TRBV27 and TRBJ2-6; 8 nucleotides line up with TRBD1. Germline V lookup: CDR1 MNHEY, CDR2 SMNVEV (reference sequence). V dropped 7 bases and J dropped 0; count of bases not matched to a gene: 5. The CDR3 length is 16 residues. The CDR3 protein is CASTRTGSSGANVLTF. DNA for the CDR3: TGTGCCAGCACCCGGACAGGGTCCTCTGGGGCCAACGTCCTGACTTTC.